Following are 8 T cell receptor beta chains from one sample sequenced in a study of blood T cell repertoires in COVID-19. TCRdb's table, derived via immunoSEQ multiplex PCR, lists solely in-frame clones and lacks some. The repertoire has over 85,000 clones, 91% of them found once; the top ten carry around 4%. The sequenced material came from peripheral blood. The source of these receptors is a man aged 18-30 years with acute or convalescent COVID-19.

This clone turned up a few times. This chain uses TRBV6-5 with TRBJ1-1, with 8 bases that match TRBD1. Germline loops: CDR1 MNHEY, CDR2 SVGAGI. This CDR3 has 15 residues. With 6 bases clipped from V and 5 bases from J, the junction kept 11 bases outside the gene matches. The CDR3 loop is CASSLTGTGGTEAFF. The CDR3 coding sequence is TGTGCCAGCAGCCTAACTGGGACAGGAGGGACTGAAGCTTTCTTT.

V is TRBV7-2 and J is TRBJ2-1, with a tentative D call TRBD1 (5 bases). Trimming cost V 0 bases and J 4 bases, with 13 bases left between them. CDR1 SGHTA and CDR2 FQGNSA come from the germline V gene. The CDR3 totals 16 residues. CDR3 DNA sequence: TGTGCCAGCAGCTTAGCAGTTTCGAGGACATACAATGAGCAGTTCTTC. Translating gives CASSLAVSRTYNEQFF.

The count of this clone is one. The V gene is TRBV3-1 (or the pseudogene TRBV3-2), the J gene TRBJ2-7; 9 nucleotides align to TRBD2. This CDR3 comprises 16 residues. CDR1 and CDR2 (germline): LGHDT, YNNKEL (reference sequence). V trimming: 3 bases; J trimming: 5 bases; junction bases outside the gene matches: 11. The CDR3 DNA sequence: TGTGCCAGCAGCCAGCAGAATAGCGGGGGTCGGGACGAGCAGTACTTC. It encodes CASSQQNSGGRDEQYF.

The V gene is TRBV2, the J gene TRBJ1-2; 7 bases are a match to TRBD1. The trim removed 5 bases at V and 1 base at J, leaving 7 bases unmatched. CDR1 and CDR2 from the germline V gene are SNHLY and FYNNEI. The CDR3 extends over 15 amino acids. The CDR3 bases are TGTGCCAGCAGTACAGACAGGGCTCTTAACTATGGCTACACCTTC. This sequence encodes CASSTDRALNYGYTF. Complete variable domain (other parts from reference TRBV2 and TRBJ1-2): EPEVTQTPSHQVTQMGQEVILRCVPISNHLYFYWYRQILGQKVEFLVSFYNNEISEKSEIFDDQFSVERPDGSNFTLKIRSTKLEDSAMYFCASSTDRALNYGYTFGSGTRLTVV.

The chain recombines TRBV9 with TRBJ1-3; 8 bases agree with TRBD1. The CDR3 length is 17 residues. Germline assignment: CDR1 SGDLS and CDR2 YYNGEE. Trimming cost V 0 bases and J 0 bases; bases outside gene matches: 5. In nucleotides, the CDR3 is TGTGCCAGCAGCGTAGCCGGGACAGGTTACTCTGGAAACACCATATATTTT. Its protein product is CASSVAGTGYSGNTIYF. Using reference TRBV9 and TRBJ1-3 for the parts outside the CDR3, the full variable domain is DSGVTQTPKHLITATGQRVTLRCSPRSGDLSVYWYQQSLDQGLQFLIQYYNGEERAKGNILERFSAQQFPDLHSELNLSSLELGDSALYFCASSVAGTGYSGNTIYFGEGSWLTVV.

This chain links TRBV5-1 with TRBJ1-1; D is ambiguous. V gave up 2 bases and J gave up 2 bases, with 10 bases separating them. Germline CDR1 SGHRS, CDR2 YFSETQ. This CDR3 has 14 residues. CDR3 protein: CASSFTVVNTEAFF. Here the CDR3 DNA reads TGCGCCAGCAGCTTCACGGTGGTTAACACTGAAGCTTTCTTT.

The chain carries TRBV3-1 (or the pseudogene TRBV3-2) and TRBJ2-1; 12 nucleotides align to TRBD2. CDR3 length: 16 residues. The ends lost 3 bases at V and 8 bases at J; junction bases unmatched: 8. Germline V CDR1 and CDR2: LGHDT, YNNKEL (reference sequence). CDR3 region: CASSHLLAGGRDEQFF. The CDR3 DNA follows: TGTGCCAGCAGCCACCTTCTAGCGGGAGGGCGGGATGAGCAGTTCTTC.

CDR3 loop: CATSRGQNYGYTF. CDR3 nucleotides: TGTGCCACCAGCAGAGGACAGAACTATGGCTACACCTTC. V usage is TRBV15 and J usage is TRBJ1-2; D possibly corresponds to TRBD1 (5 bases). Between the trimmed V and J ends, which lost 1 base and 2 bases, there was a span of 5 bases. CDR3 size: 13 residues. Germline V gene sequence: CDR1 LNHNV, CDR2 YYDKDF (reference sequence).